This T cell receptor beta chain came from a study of CD8 T cells in Susac syndrome. Sequencing of TCR beta drew on CD8+ and CD4+ T cells from blood. Random hexamers served to reverse transcribe roughly 0.45 to 1 ug RNA. One entry per CDR3 protein, called by TCRdb with MiXCR from the immunoSEQ multiplex PCR reads. The sample includes fewer than 250,000 distinct CDR3 sequences, 90% to 95% of them seen just once. This receptor was taken from a human donor in good health. Sequencing was performed on CD4+ T cells from PBMCs.

Here the CDR3 reads CASSLLTGRNSPLHF. CDR3 in DNA: TGTGCCAGTAGCTTACTAACAGGGAGAAATTCACCCCTCCACTTT. The chain employs TRBV19 and TRBJ1-6; TRBD1 might be the D (6 bases). CDR1 LNHDA and CDR2 SQIVND come from the germline V gene (reference sequence). The CDR3 is made up of 15 amino acids. V was trimmed by 6 bases and J by 7 bases, leaving 16 bases between them.